Listed below are T cell receptor beta chains from one sample, sequenced in a study of blood T cell repertoires in COVID-19. TCRdb keeps only in-frame clones here, not all; method: immunoSEQ multiplex PCR. Altogether 250,000 to 300,000 clones are present, 80% to 90% being singletons, with the ten largest covering approximately 4.3%. Sequenced sample: peripheral blood. These receptors all stem from a man in his forties or fifties with acute or convalescent COVID-19. Both conserved end residues are part of each CDR3. The D gene is left open where the match is weak. Expanded clones get a size class; other rows say once, few or many, or leave the size out.

CASSQVPRVNEKLFF TGTGCCAGCAGCCAAGTTCCACGAGTTAATGAAAAACTGTTTTTT NA TRBJ1-4 TRBV3-1/TRBV3-2 NA
CASSLGRDNEQFF TGTGCCAGCAGCTTAGGCAGGGACAATGAGCAGTTCTTC NA TRBJ2-1 TRBV7-2 once
CASSYGLIRNEQFF TGTGCCAGCAGCTATGGACTCATCCGGAATGAGCAGTTCTTC NA TRBJ2-1 TRBV5-5 NA
CASSLGSGGGTDTQYF TGCGCCAGCAGCTTGGGGAGTGGGGGCGGCACAGATACGCAGTATTTT NA TRBJ2-3 TRBV5-1 NA
CASSPVGIRGYTF TGTGCCAGCAGTCCCGTGGGTATCAGGGGCTACACCTTC NA TRBJ1-2 TRBV27 NA
CASSSGTGTGELFF TGTGCCAGCAGCTCGGGGACAGGGACCGGGGAGCTGTTTTTT TRBD1 TRBJ2-2 TRBV11-2 NA
CACRVGWPGNQPQHF TGTGCCTGTAGGGTCGGGTGGCCTGGCAATCAGCCCCAGCATTTT NA TRBJ1-5 TRBV19 NA
CASSEASAGPTDTQYF TGTGCCAGCAGTGAAGCGTCGGCAGGGCCGACAGATACGCAGTATTTT NA TRBJ2-3 TRBV6-1 NA
CASSVGAGGKAFF TGTGCCAGCAGCGTAGGGGCAGGGGGGAAAGCTTTCTTT TRBD1 TRBJ1-1 TRBV9 once
CASSLASVGNTEAFF TGCGCCAGCAGCTTGGCCTCGGTCGGGAACACTGAAGCTTTCTTT NA TRBJ1-1 TRBV5-1 NA
CASRYATGSDSYEQYF TGTGCCAGCCGATATGCTACAGGGTCGGACTCCTACGAGCAGTACTTC NA TRBJ2-7 TRBV11-2 few
CASRELGATNEKLFF TGTGCCAGTAGGGAACTTGGGGCCACTAATGAAAAACTGTTTTTT NA TRBJ1-4 TRBV19 NA
CASSLIGQPQHF TGTGCCAGCAGCCTTATCGGTCAGCCCCAGCATTTT NA TRBJ1-5 TRBV27 NA